Presented here are 24 T cell receptor beta chains from one specimen sequenced in a study of blood T cell repertoires in COVID-19 (TCRdb year 2020). The library was obtained by the immunoSEQ multiplex PCR assay. TCRdb provides this immuneACCESS table in a form limited to in-frame rearrangements. Some clones are lacking; in checked studies, under half of them reflect an unresolved V gene, and why the rest are absent is not known. The sample includes 250,000 to 350,000 clones, with around nine tenths observed a single time. Of the sample, roughly 10% falls within the top ten clones. Sequenced input: peripheral blood. The receptors shown here come from a woman aged 30 to 39 with COVID-19, enrolled during active disease.

This chain joins TRBV7-8 and TRBJ1-5, with 9 nucleotides matching TRBD1. This CDR3 region has 13 residues. CDR1 is SGHVS and CDR2 is FQNEAQ in the germline V gene. The trim removed 6 bases at V and 5 bases at J, leaving 2 bases unmatched. CDR3 region: CASRRTGDQPQHF. For the CDR3, the DNA is TGTGCCAGCAGAAGGACAGGGGATCAGCCCCAGCATTTT.

The genes are TRBV7-2 and TRBJ2-3; the match to TRBD2 covers 12 bases. The CDR3 spans 15 residues. V was clipped by 5 bases and J by 3 bases; unmatched bases: 3. Germline V gene sequence: CDR1 SGHTA, CDR2 FQGNSA. The CDR3 reads CASSPLAGGTDTQYF. The CDR3 nucleotides are TGTGCCAGCAGCCCACTAGCGGGAGGAACAGATACGCAGTATTTT. Combining the CDR3 with reference TRBV7-2 and TRBJ2-3 gives the whole variable domain GAGVSQSPSNKVTEKGKDVELRCDPISGHTALYWYRQSLGQGLEFLIYFQGNSAPDKSGLPSDRFSAERTGGSVSTLTIQRTQQEDSAVYLCASSPLAGGTDTQYFGPGTRLTVL.

The chain links TRBV29-1 to TRBJ2-7; TRBD1 matches at 10 bases. Germline trimming cut 7 bases from V and 4 bases from J; bases unmatched to any gene: 4. The germline gives CDR1 SQVTM, CDR2 ANQGSEA. The CDR3 runs to 12 residues. The CDR3 region is CSAMGQGYEQYF. In nucleotides, the CDR3 is TGCAGCGCAATGGGACAGGGGTACGAGCAGTACTTC.

V gene TRBV19 combines with J gene TRBJ2-3; TRBD2 agrees at 7 bases. The CDR3 has 15 residues. CDR1 is LNHDA and CDR2 is SQIVND in the germline V gene (reference sequence). J lost 4 bases, V lost 6 bases, and 10 bases had no gene match. CDR3 DNA: TGTGCCAGTAGCGCGCTGACTAGCCGGGCAGATACGCAGTATTTT. Encoded protein: CASSALTSRADTQYF. The entire variable domain, with the rest obtained from reference TRBV19 and TRBJ2-3, is as follows: DGGITQSPKYLFRKEGQNVTLSCEQNLNHDAMYWYRQDPGQGLRLIYYSQIVNDFQKGDIAEGYSVSREKKESFPLTVTSAQKNPTAFYLCASSALTSRADTQYFGPGTRLTVL.

The chain has TRBV6-5 and TRBJ2-7, with TRBD2 matching 9 bases. This CDR3 comprises 14 residues. Per the germline V gene, CDR1 is MNHEY and CDR2 is SVGAGI. The V segment lost 8 bases and the J segment 0 bases; nucleotides outside the gene matches: 5. The CDR3 loop is CASLDSGSSYEQYF. CDR3 nucleotides: TGTGCCAGCTTAGATAGCGGGAGCTCCTACGAGCAGTACTTC.

The gene calls are TRBV10-3 and TRBJ2-1; D is perhaps TRBD2 (6 bases). CDR3 length equals 15 residues. Germline CDR1 ENHRY, CDR2 SYGVKD. V was trimmed by 0 bases and J by 6 bases, leaving 12 bases between them. The CDR3 sequence: CAISESTGSGNEQFF. DNA for the CDR3: TGTGCCATCAGTGAGTCGACCGGGAGCGGCAATGAGCAGTTCTTC.

This clone was detected a few times. This chain joins TRBV4-1 and TRBJ2-2; 7 bases align to TRBD1. Germline-derived CDR1 and CDR2 are MGHRA and YSYEKL. V shed 2 bases and J 2 bases; nucleotides not matched to a gene: 5. This CDR3 is built from 16 residues. The CDR3 reads CASSQSGQPNTGELFF. Written as DNA, the CDR3 is TGCGCCAGCAGCCAATCGGGACAGCCAAACACCGGGGAGCTGTTTTTT.

This rearrangement joins TRBV5-4 to TRBJ1-2, with D perhaps matching TRBD1 (6 bases). Between the trimmed V and J ends, which lost 6 bases and 4 bases, there was a span of 10 bases. This CDR3 comprises 12 residues. Per the germline V gene, CDR1 is SGHNT and CDR2 is YYREEE (reference sequence). CDR3 sequence (DNA): TGTGCCAGCAACAGGGAACCCTATGGCTACACCTTC. Protein: CASNREPYGYTF.

The chain joins TRBV6-6 to TRBJ2-7; 10 bases map to TRBD2. The trim removed 7 bases at V and 3 bases at J, leaving 12 bases unmatched. CDR3 size: 16 residues. The V gene's germline CDR1 is MNHNY and CDR2 SVGAGI (reference sequence). CDR3 DNA: TGTGCCAGCACCGACTCCTCCGGGACTAGCGTCTACGAGCAGTACTTC. It codes for CASTDSSGTSVYEQYF.

This clone was counted once. The chain recombines TRBV6-5 with TRBJ2-3; no reliable D call. CDR3 length: 16 amino acids. V gave up 0 bases and J gave up 2 bases, with 12 bases separating them. Germline loops: CDR1 MNHEY, CDR2 SVGAGI. As DNA, the CDR3 is TGTGCCAGCAGTTACTCCCTGGGCAGTCTCACAGATACGCAGTATTTT. The encoded protein is CASSYSLGSLTDTQYF.

The chain carries TRBV2 and TRBJ2-5; D is possibly TRBD2 (6 bases). Germline CDR1 reads SNHLY; CDR2 reads FYNNEI. V was clipped by 6 bases and J by 3 bases, with 11 bases between them. This CDR3 has 13 amino acids. CDR3 sequence reads: CASSGRREETQYF. CDR3 sequence (DNA): TGTGCCAGCAGCGGGCGGAGGGAAGAGACCCAGTACTTC.

The V and J genes are TRBV6-5 and TRBJ1-3; D call uncertain. Trimming removed 2 bases from V and 3 bases from J, with 8 bases in between. CDR3 size: 14 residues. The germline V gene has CDR1 MNHEY and CDR2 SVGAGI. This CDR3 reads CASSYDFGGNTIYF. The CDR3 bases are TGTGCCAGCAGTTACGACTTTGGTGGAAACACCATATATTTT.

The J gene is TRBJ2-5, the V gene TRBV2; D is perhaps TRBD2 (6 bases). Trimming cost V 8 bases and J 1 base, with 11 bases left between them. CDR3 length: 13 amino acids. Germline V CDR1 and CDR2: SNHLY, FYNNEI. CDR3 in amino acids: CASERDFQETQYF. As DNA, the CDR3 is TGTGCCAGCGAAAGGGACTTCCAAGAGACCCAGTACTTC.

V and J are TRBV14 and TRBJ2-1; possibly TRBD1 for D (5 bases). Germline CDR1 reads SGHDN; CDR2 reads FVKESK. Deletions cut 0 bases from V and 10 bases from J, with 16 bases between. CDR3 size: 15 residues. The CDR3 region is CASSQDRGSLGEQFF. In nucleotides, the CDR3 is TGTGCCAGCAGCCAAGATAGGGGCTCCCTCGGGGAGCAGTTCTTC. The whole variable domain, remainder taken from reference TRBV14 and TRBJ2-1, is EAGVTQFPSHSVIEKGQTVTLRCDPISGHDNLYWYRRVMGKEIKFLLHFVKESKQDESGMPNNRFLAERTGGTYSTLKVQPAELEDSGVYFCASSQDRGSLGEQFFGPGTRLTVL.

The rearrangement joins TRBV5-1 to TRBJ2-3, with TRBD2 identical over 15 bases. CDR1 and CDR2 from the germline V gene are SGHRS and YFSETQ. The V segment lost 4 bases and the J segment 4 bases; nucleotides outside the gene matches: 1. The CDR3 is 15 residues long. Written as DNA, the CDR3 is TGCGCCAGCAGCCGGACTAGCGGGAGGGCAGATACGCAGTATTTT. This encodes CASSRTSGRADTQYF. Full variable domain (missing parts from reference TRBV5-1 and TRBJ2-3): KAGVTQTPRYLIKTRGQQVTLSCSPISGHRSVSWYQQTPGQGLQFLFEYFSETQRNKGNFPGRFSGRQFSNSRSEMNVSTLELGDSALYLCASSRTSGRADTQYFGPGTRLTVL.

The rearrangement uses TRBV6-5 and TRBJ2-7; D is possibly TRBD1 (6 bases). Germline V gene sequence: CDR1 MNHEY, CDR2 SVGAGI. Trimming stripped 8 bases from V and 3 bases from J, with 14 bases between. This CDR3 is built from 13 residues. The CDR3 region has the DNA TGTGCCAGCTTCGGGACAAGAGACTACGAGCAGTACTTC. Its protein is CASFGTRDYEQYF.

The V call is TRBV4-2, the J call TRBJ2-3; TRBD2 aligns across 13 bases. This CDR3 contains 15 residues. Germline V gives CDR1 LGHNA, CDR2 YNFKEQ. The junction had 3 bases not matched to a gene; V was cut back by 3 bases and J by 6 bases. This chain's CDR3 is CASSHWGLAGDTQYF. CDR3 DNA sequence: TGTGCCAGCAGCCACTGGGGACTAGCGGGGGATACGCAGTATTTT.

This clone was detected once. The gene calls are TRBV9 and TRBJ2-1, with 9 nucleotides matching TRBD2. Per the germline V gene, CDR1 is SGDLS and CDR2 is YYNGEE. CDR3 length: 15 amino acids. V trimming: 0 bases; J trimming: 7 bases; junction bases outside the gene matches: 5. CDR3 in DNA: TGTGCCAGCAGCGTAGACCTAGCGGGGTCAAATGAGCAGTTCTTC. It encodes CASSVDLAGSNEQFF.

The rearrangement links TRBV28 to TRBJ2-3; TRBD2 matches at 11 bases. The CDR3 spans 20 residues. CDR1 and CDR2 (germline): MDHEN, SYDVKM. V was clipped by 1 base and J by 3 bases; unmatched bases: 15. DNA for the CDR3: TGTGCCAGCAGTTTATTAGCCCCTGAACTAGCGGGAGTAGGGACAGATACGCAGTATTTT. It specifies CASSLLAPELAGVGTDTQYF.

The chain carries TRBV19 and TRBJ1-2, with TRBD1 matching over 10 bases. The CDR3 is 13 amino acids. V trimming: 2 bases; J trimming: 9 bases; junction bases outside the gene matches: 3. Germline CDR1 reads LNHDA; CDR2 reads SQIVND (reference sequence). CDR3 region: CASSIRDRGRYTF. In DNA, the CDR3 is TGTGCCAGTAGTATAAGGGACAGGGGACGCTACACCTTC.

V gene TRBV9 combines with J gene TRBJ2-3; tentatively, D is TRBD2 (6 bases). The CDR3 is made up of 14 amino acids. V lost 0 bases and J lost 3, with 8 bases in between. Germline CDR1 SGDLS, CDR2 YYNGEE. CDR3 sequence: CASSVGGDTDTQYF. The CDR3 coding sequence is TGTGCCAGCAGCGTAGGCGGGGATACAGATACGCAGTATTTT.

V and J are TRBV3-1 (or the pseudogene TRBV3-2) and TRBJ2-7; 14 bases line up with TRBD2. V shed 0 bases, J shed 3 bases, and the junction held 7 bases outside the gene matches. The CDR3 consists of 18 residues. CDR1 is LGHDT and CDR2 is YNNKEL in the germline V gene (reference sequence). CDR3 DNA sequence: TGTGCCAGCAGCCAAGATTCGACTAGCGGGAGGGCCCGCTACGAGCAGTACTTC. This gives the protein CASSQDSTSGRARYEQYF.

The V and J genes are TRBV27 and TRBJ1-5; possibly TRBD1 for D (6 bases). CDR3 size: 13 residues. V dropped 3 bases and J dropped 7 bases, with 10 bases sitting between them. Germline CDR1 is MNHEY and CDR2 is SMNVEV (reference sequence). The CDR3 DNA reads as TGTGCCAGCAGTTTGGGACAACGACAGCCCCAGCATTTT. As protein: CASSLGQRQPQHF.

The V call is TRBV7-3, the J call TRBJ2-5; D unresolved. The CDR3 covers 15 residues. The V gene lost 0 bases and the J gene lost 2 bases, with 10 bases spanning the gap. Germline V CDR1 and CDR2: SGHTA, FQGTGA. In nucleotides, the CDR3 is TGTGCCAGCAGCTTAACGACGGGTGTTCAAGAGACCCAGTACTTC. Its translation: CASSLTTGVQETQYF.